This TCR beta chain was recovered during a study of T-cell reconstitution after alpha-beta-depleted transplantation in children. Germline-derived CDR1 and CDR2 are MNHEY and SVGEGT. The junction had 8 bases not matched to a gene; V was cut back by 4 bases and J by 2 bases. The CDR3 sequence is 15 residues long. The sample holds many counts of this clonotype. The library targeted TCRbeta and was prepared with unique molecular identifiers. One entry per CDR3 protein results from TCRdb running MiXCR on the PCR reads. The data hold roughly 220,000 distinct CDR3 sequences, with 9.7% observed a single time.

The sequence was collected from a human donor who donated a stem cell graft to a child with SCID. The chain links TRBV6-2 or TRBV6-3 to TRBJ2-7; 7 bases are a match to TRBD2. The sequencing here drew on PBMCs from the stem cell graft donor, taken from the stem cell graft. In DNA form, the CDR3 reads TGTGCCAGCAGTTCGCAGCGGGACCCAACCTACGAGCAGTACTTC. Its translation is CASSSQRDPTYEQYF.